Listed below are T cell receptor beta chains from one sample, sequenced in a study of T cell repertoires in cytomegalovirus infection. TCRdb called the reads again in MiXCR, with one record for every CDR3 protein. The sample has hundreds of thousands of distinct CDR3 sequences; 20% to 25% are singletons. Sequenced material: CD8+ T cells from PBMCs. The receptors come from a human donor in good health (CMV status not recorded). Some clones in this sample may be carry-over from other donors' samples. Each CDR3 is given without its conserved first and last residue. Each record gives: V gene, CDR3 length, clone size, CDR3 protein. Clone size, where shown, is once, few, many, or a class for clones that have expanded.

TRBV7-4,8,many,ARWGDEQF
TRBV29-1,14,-,SVEGTSGGAGYEQF
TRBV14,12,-,ASSLEGGNYEQY
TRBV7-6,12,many,ASSLGTDSYEQY
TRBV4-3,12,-,ASSQETPTDTQY
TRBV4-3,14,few,ASSQEFAGSINGYT
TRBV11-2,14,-,ASSPPGLAGTDTQY
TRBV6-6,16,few,ASSYTTISGGAYNEQF
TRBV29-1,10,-,SVDEGSGTQY
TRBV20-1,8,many,SARDGGYT
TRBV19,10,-,ASSAVDYGYT
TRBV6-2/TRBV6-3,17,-,ASSSPFRRDREGTDTQY
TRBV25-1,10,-,ASSRGLYGYT
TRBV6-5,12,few,ASSLTEGIVEQF
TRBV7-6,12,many,ASSLTAGNQPQH
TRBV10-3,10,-,AISDSTYEQY
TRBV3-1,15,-,ASSQGLAGGNEETQY
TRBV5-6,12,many,ASSLVASYNEQF
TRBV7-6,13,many,ASSPSGPVGVEQY
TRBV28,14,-,ASRPTGVIMNTEAF
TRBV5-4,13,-,ASNLAAGATYEQY
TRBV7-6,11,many,ASSLDTSYEQY
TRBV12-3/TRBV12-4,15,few,ASSLPVLGQGYNEQF
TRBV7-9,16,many,ASSSPGQGSRRVNEQF
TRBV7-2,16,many,ASSLGDRGFSGANVLT
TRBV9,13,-,ASSPEGSYYNEQF
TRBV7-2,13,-,ANRTGVLVPGELF